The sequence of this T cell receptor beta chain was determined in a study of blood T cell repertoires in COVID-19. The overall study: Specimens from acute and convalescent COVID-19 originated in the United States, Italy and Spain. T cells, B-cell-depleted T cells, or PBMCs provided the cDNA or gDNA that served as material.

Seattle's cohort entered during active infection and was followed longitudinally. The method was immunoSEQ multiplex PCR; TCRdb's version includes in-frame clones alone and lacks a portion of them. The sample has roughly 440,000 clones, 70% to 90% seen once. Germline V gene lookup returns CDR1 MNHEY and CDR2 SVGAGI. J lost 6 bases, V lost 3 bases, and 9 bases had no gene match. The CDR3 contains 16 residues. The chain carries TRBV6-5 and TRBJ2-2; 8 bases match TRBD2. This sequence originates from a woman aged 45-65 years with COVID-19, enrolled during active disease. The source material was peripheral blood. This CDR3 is CASSYLWRGAAGELFF. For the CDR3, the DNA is TGTGCCAGCAGTTATTTGTGGCGGGGGGCCGCCGGGGAGCTGTTTTTT.